The source of this T cell receptor beta chain is a study of CD8 T cells in ankylosing spondylitis. Concerning this clonotype itself: Antigen unknown.

Study outcomes and limitations: Disease-linked clones were found to be CD8+ and relatively rare in peripheral blood. Reported data indicate significant enrichment of disease-linked clones within matched ankylosing spondylitis synovial fluid. Several of the motif variants were reported before in synovial fluid and blood from reactive arthritis. Several highly homologous variants made up a TCR beta motif, and this motif appeared characteristic of ankylosing spondylitis blood.

MiXCR, run by TCRdb on the 5' RACE reads, gives a single entry per CDR3 protein. Of roughly 100,000 distinct CDR3 sequences in the sample, around 24% were seen once. The germline gives CDR1 SGHTA, CDR2 FQGNSA. The length of the CDR3 is 13 residues. V gave up 3 bases and J gave up 1 base, with 6 bases separating them. V usage is TRBV7-2 and J usage is TRBJ1-1; D not certain. The receptor was isolated from a male donor with ankylosing spondylitis. Sequencing was performed on synovial fluid, either unsorted or a sorted T cell fraction (not recorded which). In DNA, the CDR3 is TGTGCCAGCAGCTTGCGTGGGAACACTGAAGCTTTCTTT. This sequence encodes CASSLRGNTEAFF. Full variable domain (missing parts from reference TRBV7-2 and TRBJ1-1): GAGVSQSPSNKVTEKGKDVELRCDPISGHTALYWYRQSLGQGLEFLIYFQGNSAPDKSGLPSDRFSAERTGGSVSTLTIQRTQQEDSAVYLCASSLRGNTEAFFGQGTRLTVV.